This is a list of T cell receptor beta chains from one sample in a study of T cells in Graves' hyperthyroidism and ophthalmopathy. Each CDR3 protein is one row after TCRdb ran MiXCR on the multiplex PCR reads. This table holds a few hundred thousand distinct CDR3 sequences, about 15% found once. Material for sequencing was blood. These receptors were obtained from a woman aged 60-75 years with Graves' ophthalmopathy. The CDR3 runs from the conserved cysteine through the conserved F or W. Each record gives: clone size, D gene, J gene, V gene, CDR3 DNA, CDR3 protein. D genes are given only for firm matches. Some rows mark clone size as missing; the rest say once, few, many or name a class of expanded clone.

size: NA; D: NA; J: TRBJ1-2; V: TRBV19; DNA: TGTGCCAGTAGTTATCAGGGGCTGCGCTATGGCTACACCTTC; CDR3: CASSYQGLRYGYTF
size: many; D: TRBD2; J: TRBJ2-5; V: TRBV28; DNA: TGTGCCAGCAGTGCTGATAACGGGGGGTACTTAGCGGGAGAAGAGACCCAGTACTTC; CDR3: CASSADNGGYLAGEETQYF
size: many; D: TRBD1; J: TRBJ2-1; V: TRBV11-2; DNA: TGTGCCAGCAGGTCCGGGACAGGGGTAGATGAGCAGTTCTTC; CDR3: CASRSGTGVDEQFF
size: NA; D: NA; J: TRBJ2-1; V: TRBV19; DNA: TGTGCCAGCGTCCCTGACGGTCGTATCAAGGAGCAGTTCTTC; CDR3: CASVPDGRIKEQFF
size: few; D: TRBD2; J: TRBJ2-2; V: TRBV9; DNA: TGTGCCAGCAGCGTTAGGACTAGCACTTTGGAGCTGTTTTTT; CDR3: CASSVRTSTLELFF
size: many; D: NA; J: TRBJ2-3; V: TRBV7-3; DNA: TGTGCCAGCAACTTAAATCCGCAAGCGACAGATACGCAGTATTTT; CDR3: CASNLNPQATDTQYF
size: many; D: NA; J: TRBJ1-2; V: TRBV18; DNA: TGTGCCAGCTCCAAGGACGGAATCTATGGCTACACCTTC; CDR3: CASSKDGIYGYTF
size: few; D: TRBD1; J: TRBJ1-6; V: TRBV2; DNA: TGTGCCGGGACGGGACAGAGTAATTCACCCCTCCACTTT; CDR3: CAGTGQSNSPLHF
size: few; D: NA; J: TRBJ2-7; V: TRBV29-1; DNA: TGCAGCGTTGAAGATTTAAGCACCAGGGGCTCCTCCTACGAGCAGTACTTC; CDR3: CSVEDLSTRGSSYEQYF
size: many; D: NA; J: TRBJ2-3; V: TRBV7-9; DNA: TGTGCCAGCAGCTTAAGGGGAGCGAGTTCTAGCACAGATACGCAGTATTTT; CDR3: CASSLRGASSSTDTQYF
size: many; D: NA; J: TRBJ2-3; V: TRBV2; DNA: TGTGCCAGCAGCAGGGGTGGCGCAGATACGCAGTATTTT; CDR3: CASSRGGADTQYF
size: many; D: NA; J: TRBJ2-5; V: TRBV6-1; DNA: TGTGCCAGCACCCTTAACATCGGACAGACCCAGTACTTC; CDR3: CASTLNIGQTQYF
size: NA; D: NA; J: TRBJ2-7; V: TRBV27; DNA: TGTGCCAGCAGTTTAATTGCAGGGATGGGGGAGCAGTACTTC; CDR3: CASSLIAGMGEQYF